These 22 T cell receptor beta chains came from one sample sequenced in a study of T cells after yellow fever vaccination. TCRdb re-called the 5' RACE reads with MiXCR, one entry per CDR3 protein. The repertoire holds about 160,000 distinct CDR3 sequences, with around 7% as singletons. Sample: CD4+ T cells sorted from PBMCs, taken about 5 days after the first yellow fever vaccination. All receptors come from a man younger than 35 who received the YFV17D yellow fever vaccine.

In this sample, this clonotype turned up many times. The chain links TRBV29-1 to TRBJ2-1, with a tentative D call TRBD2 (5 bases). V was trimmed by 2 bases and J by 5 bases, leaving 19 bases between them. CDR1 SQVTM and CDR2 ANQGSEA come from the germline V gene. This CDR3 spans 16 amino acids. The CDR3 spells CSVEMGYLAAHNEQFF. Written as DNA, the CDR3 is TGCAGCGTTGAAATGGGGTATCTAGCCGCCCACAATGAGCAGTTCTTC.

A few counts support this clonotype. The CDR3 DNA sequence: TGTGCCAGCAAAGCAGGGTTGGGGTCAGATACGCAGTATTTT. Encoded protein: CASKAGLGSDTQYF. The gene calls are TRBV19 and TRBJ2-3; D might be TRBD1 (5 bases). The CDR3 has 14 residues. V lost 9 bases and J 4 bases, leaving 17 bases between the germline ends. CDR1 is LNHDA and CDR2 is SQIVND in the germline V gene (reference sequence). The whole variable domain, remainder taken from reference TRBV19 and TRBJ2-3, is DGGITQSPKYLFRKEGQNVTLSCEQNLNHDAMYWYRQDPGQGLRLIYYSQIVNDFQKGDIAEGYSVSREKKESFPLTVTSAQKNPTAFYLCASKAGLGSDTQYFGPGTRLTVL.

The rearrangement uses TRBV20-1 and TRBJ2-3, with 7 bases matching TRBD2. CDR1 and CDR2 from the germline V gene are DFQATT and SNEGSKA (reference sequence). There are 13 residues in the CDR3. With V trimmed by 8 bases and J by 8 bases, 13 bases remained unmatched. The CDR3 nucleotides read TGCAGTACTTCTAGCGGTCGAGGAGGTACGCAGTATTTT. Protein sequence: CSTSSGRGGTQYF.

This clonotype was counted ten times or more. The J gene is TRBJ2-2, the V gene TRBV12-3 or TRBV12-4, with TRBD1 matching over 7 bases. There are 15 residues in the CDR3. Losses at the gene ends were 5 bases for V and 2 bases for J; bases not matched to a gene: 5. This chain's CDR3 is CASSLGTANTGELFF. The CDR3 bases are TGTGCCAGCAGTCTCGGGACAGCCAACACCGGGGAGCTGTTTTTT.

This clonotype has only one observation. The genes are TRBV11-1 and TRBJ2-7; 7 bases are a match to TRBD1. Germline loops: CDR1 SGHAT, CDR2 FQDESV (reference sequence). The CDR3 length is 13 residues. V was clipped by 6 bases and J by 5 bases; unmatched bases: 7. CDR3 DNA: TGTGCCAGCAGGCCTACAGGGGTTGACGAGCAGTACTTC. The encoded protein is CASRPTGVDEQYF.

This clonotype appeared many times. This chain links TRBV28 with TRBJ1-2; D remains ambiguous. Trimming took 2 bases from V and 0 from J, leaving 4 bases between them. Germline V gene lookup returns CDR1 MDHEN and CDR2 SYDVKM. The CDR3 runs to 13 residues. This CDR3 is CASSLGANYGYTF. The CDR3 DNA reads TGTGCCAGCAGTTTAGGGGCTAACTATGGCTACACCTTC.

A few counts support this clonotype. The V and J genes are TRBV6-1 and TRBJ1-2; D is possibly TRBD1 (5 bases). Per germline, CDR1 MNHNS and CDR2 SASEGT. Trimming pared 8 bases from V and 8 bases from J, leaving 18 bases between. The CDR3 length is 13 residues. The DNA of the CDR3 is TGTGCCAGCCATCGTCGGGGGTATGGAGGCTACACCTTC. Amino acid sequence: CASHRRGYGGYTF.

Ten or more counts support this clonotype. The chain links TRBV4-1 to TRBJ2-3, with a possible D match to TRBD2 (6 bases). The ends were cut back, 0 bases at V and 5 bases at J, with 12 bases in the middle. This CDR3 contains 15 residues. Per the germline V gene, CDR1 is MGHRA and CDR2 is YSYEKL. CDR3 protein: CASSQDRRAGDTQYF. The CDR3 DNA follows: TGCGCCAGCAGCCAAGATCGGAGGGCTGGAGATACGCAGTATTTT.

This clonotype showed up just a few times. The chain uses TRBV2 and TRBJ1-5; no clear D. Germline CDR1 SNHLY, CDR2 FYNNEI. V was shortened by 7 bases and J by 0 bases, with 10 bases between the two germline ends. The CDR3 has 14 amino acids. CDR3 bases: TGTGCCAGCACCCGAAGCCTTAGCAATCAGCCCCAGCATTTT. This translates into CASTRSLSNQPQHF.

This clonotype was seen more than once but under ten times. The chain combines TRBV7-9 with TRBJ2-3; D is unclear. The CDR3 runs 13 residues. Trimming stripped 1 base from V and 4 bases from J, with 6 bases between. The germline CDR1 and CDR2 sequences are SEHNR and FQNEAQ (reference sequence). CDR3 coding DNA: TGTGCCAGCAGCTTAGATGGGGCAGATACGCAGTATTTT. Protein sequence: CASSLDGADTQYF.

J is TRBJ2-2 and V is TRBV11-2; TRBD2 agrees at 11 bases. Germline V CDR1 and CDR2: SGHAT, FQNNGV. The CDR3 contains 17 residues. With V trimmed by 0 bases and J by 6 bases, 6 bases remained unmatched. CDR3 in amino acids: CASSLDILAGGPGELFF. The CDR3 coding sequence is TGTGCCAGCAGCTTAGATATCCTAGCGGGGGGACCCGGGGAGCTGTTTTTT.

As regards this clonotype: A much larger clone differs from this one at a single base, so this may be a read error. The chain recombines TRBV10-3 with TRBJ2-1; unclear D gene. With 6 bases removed from V and 0 bases from J, the gap between germline ends came to 9 bases. There are 14 residues in the CDR3. Germline V gene sequence: CDR1 ENHRY, CDR2 SYGVKD. The CDR3 DNA follows: TGTGCCATCAGGGATCTGTCCTCCTACAATGAGCAGTTCTTC. Its translation is CAIRDLSSYNEQFF.

V usage is TRBV18 and J usage is TRBJ2-5; D unclear. This CDR3 has 11 residues. V was cut by 2 bases and J by 8 bases, with 6 bases left in between. Germline CDR1 is KGHSH and CDR2 is LQKENI. This chain's CDR3 is CASSPDVTQYF. The CDR3 DNA sequence: TGTGCCAGCTCACCAGACGTAACCCAGTACTTC. Using reference TRBV18 and TRBJ2-5 for the parts outside the CDR3, the full variable domain is NAGVMQNPRHLVRRRGQEARLRCSPMKGHSHVYWYRQLPEEGLKFMVYLQKENIIDESGMPKERFSAEFPKEGPSILRIQQVVRGDSAAYFCASSPDVTQYFGPGTRLLVL.

This clonotype was picked up many times. The chain is built from TRBV10-3 and TRBJ2-5; 8 positions agree with TRBD1. Trimming at V came to 3 bases and at J to 5 bases, leaving 8 bases not matched to a gene. From germline, CDR1 is ENHRY and CDR2 SYGVKD. The CDR3 extends over 15 amino acids. In nucleotides, the CDR3 is TGTGCCATCAGTGAAAGTAGGACAGGGTGGGAGACCCAGTACTTC. Translation: CAISESRTGWETQYF.

This clonotype occurred many times. The gene calls are TRBV3-1 and TRBJ2-7; the match to TRBD2 covers 8 bases. CDR1 is LGHDT and CDR2 is YNNKEL in the germline V gene (reference sequence). V gave up 4 bases and J gave up 0 bases; unmatched junction bases: 5. The CDR3 has 15 residues. CDR3 residues: CASSLGLATSYEQYF. CDR3 bases: TGTGCCAGCAGCCTTGGACTAGCCACCTCCTACGAGCAGTACTTC.

The sample holds a few counts of this clonotype. The gene calls are TRBV20-1 and TRBJ1-4; no reliable D call. Germline V CDR1 and CDR2: DFQATT, SNEGSKA (reference sequence). V was shortened by 0 bases and J by 13 bases, with 12 bases between the two germline ends. This CDR3 is 12 amino acids long. This CDR3 reads CSARDSLRRLFF. CDR3 DNA sequence: TGCAGTGCTAGAGATTCCTTACGACGACTGTTTTTT.

V gene TRBV7-2 combines with J gene TRBJ1-5; 10 nucleotides align to TRBD1. CDR1 is SGHTA and CDR2 is FQGNSA in the germline V gene. This CDR3 contains 15 residues. Trimming cost V 5 bases and J 5 bases; bases outside gene matches: 6. This CDR3 is CASSRAGTGDQPQHF. Written as DNA, the CDR3 is TGTGCCAGCAGCCGAGCCGGGACAGGGGATCAGCCCCAGCATTTT.

The sample holds many counts of this clonotype. The chain joins TRBV7-3 to TRBJ2-2; a possible D gene is TRBD2 (6 bases). The CDR3 is 15 residues long. V was cut by 0 bases and J by 7 bases, with 12 bases left in between. Germline-derived CDR1 and CDR2 are SGHTA and FQGTGA. CDR3 in DNA: TGTGCCAGCAGCTTAACGGCCCCAGCGGGCGGGGAGCTGTTTTTT. It specifies CASSLTAPAGGELFF. Combining the CDR3 with reference TRBV7-3 and TRBJ2-2 gives the whole variable domain GAGVSQTPSNKVTEKGKYVELRCDPISGHTALYWYRQSLGQGPEFLIYFQGTGAADDSGLPNDRFFAVRPEGSVSTLKIQRTERGDSAVYLCASSLTAPAGGELFFGEGSRLTVL.

This clonotype was seen at least ten times. This chain uses TRBV6-6 with TRBJ1-2; 7 bases line up with TRBD1. CDR1 is MNHNY, CDR2 SVGAGI, per germline (reference sequence). The V segment lost 8 bases and the J segment 2 bases; nucleotides outside the gene matches: 2. The CDR3 is 12 amino acids. The CDR3 is CASPGQNYGYTF. For the CDR3, the DNA is TGTGCCAGCCCGGGACAGAACTATGGCTACACCTTC.

Details on this clonotype: A much larger clonotype is one base distant, so this may be a read error. The chain uses TRBV18 and TRBJ2-7; weak D call: TRBD2 (5 bases). CDR3 size: 12 residues. Germline-derived CDR1 and CDR2 are KGHSH and LQKENI. The ends were cut back, 5 bases at V and 5 bases at J, with 10 bases in the middle. The CDR3 DNA reads TGTGCCAGCTCAGCCGGGAACCACGAGCAGTACTTC. Its protein product is CASSAGNHEQYF.

J is TRBJ1-2 and V is TRBV5-1; D not certain. This CDR3 comprises 15 residues. Germline CDR1 reads SGHRS; CDR2 reads YFSETQ. V lost 1 base and J 0 bases, leaving 10 bases between the germline ends. The CDR3 protein is CASSLRSDPNYGYTF. As DNA, the CDR3 is TGCGCCAGCAGCTTGAGGTCAGATCCTAACTATGGCTACACCTTC.

The gene calls are TRBV18 and TRBJ1-6; D is uncertain. The CDR3 totals 15 residues. The ends were cut back, 2 bases at V and 5 bases at J, with 10 bases in the middle. Germline lookup yields CDR1 KGHSH and CDR2 LQKENI. CDR3 amino acids: CASSPVVVNNSPLHF. The CDR3 nucleotides read TGTGCCAGCTCACCAGTCGTGGTGAATAATTCACCCCTCCACTTT.